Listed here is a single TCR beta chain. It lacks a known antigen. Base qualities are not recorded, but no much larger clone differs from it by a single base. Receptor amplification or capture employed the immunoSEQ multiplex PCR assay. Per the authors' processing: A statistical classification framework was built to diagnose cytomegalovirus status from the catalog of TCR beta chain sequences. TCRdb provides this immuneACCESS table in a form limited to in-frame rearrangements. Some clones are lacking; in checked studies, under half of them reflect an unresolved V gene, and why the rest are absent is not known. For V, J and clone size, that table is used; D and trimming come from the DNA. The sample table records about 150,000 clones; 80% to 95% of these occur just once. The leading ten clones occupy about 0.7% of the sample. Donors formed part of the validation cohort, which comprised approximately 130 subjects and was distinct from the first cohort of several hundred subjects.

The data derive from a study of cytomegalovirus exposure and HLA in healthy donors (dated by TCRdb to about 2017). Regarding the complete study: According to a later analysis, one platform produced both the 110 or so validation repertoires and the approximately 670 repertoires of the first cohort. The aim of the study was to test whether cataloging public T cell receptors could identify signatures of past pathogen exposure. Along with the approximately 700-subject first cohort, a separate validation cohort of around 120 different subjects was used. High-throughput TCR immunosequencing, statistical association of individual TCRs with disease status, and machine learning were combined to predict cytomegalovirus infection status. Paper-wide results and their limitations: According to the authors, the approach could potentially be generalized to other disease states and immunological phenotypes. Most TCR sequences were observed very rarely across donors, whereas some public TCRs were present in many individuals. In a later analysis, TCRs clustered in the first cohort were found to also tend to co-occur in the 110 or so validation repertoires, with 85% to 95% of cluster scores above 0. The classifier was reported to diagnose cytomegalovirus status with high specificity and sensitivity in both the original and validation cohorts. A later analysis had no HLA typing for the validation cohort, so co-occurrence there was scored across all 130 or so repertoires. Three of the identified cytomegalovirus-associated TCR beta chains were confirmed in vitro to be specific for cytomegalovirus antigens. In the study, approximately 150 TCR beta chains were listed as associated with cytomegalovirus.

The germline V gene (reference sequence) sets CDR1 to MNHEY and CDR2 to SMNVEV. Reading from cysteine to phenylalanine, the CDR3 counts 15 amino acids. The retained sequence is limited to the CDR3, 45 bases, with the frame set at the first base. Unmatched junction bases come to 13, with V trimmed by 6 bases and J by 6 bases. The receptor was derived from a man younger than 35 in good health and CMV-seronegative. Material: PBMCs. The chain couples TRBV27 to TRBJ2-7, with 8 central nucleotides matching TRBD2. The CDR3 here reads CASSRPGGAGGEQYF. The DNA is TGTGCCAGCAGCCGACCCGGGGGGGCAGGCGGCGAGCAGTACTTC.